This T cell receptor beta chain was found in a study of T-cell memory formation after mild COVID-19. The study, taken as a whole, reports: Specificity for SARS-CoV-2 was not confirmed among the second-wave clones peaking on day 37. There were some responding clones in pre-infection memory, which suggested that cross-reactive memory had joined. Clones that contracted from day 15 to 85 had balanced CD4/CD8; later expanders were CD4+ biased.

V was clipped by 5 bases and J by 5 bases, with 15 bases between them. The length of the CDR3 is 14 residues. CDR1 is SGHTA, CDR2 FQGNSA, per germline. In regard to this clonotype: The antigen is not known.

Libraries for TCRalpha and TCRbeta carried sample barcodes and unique molecular identifiers via 5'RACE. TCRdb reprocessed the 5' RACE reads via MiXCR and lists one record per CDR3 protein. The table has about 420,000 distinct CDR3 sequences, around a quarter seen once. The V call is TRBV7-2, the J call TRBJ2-5; D tentatively reads TRBD1 or TRBD2 (7 bases each). The sequence came from an adult woman who had mild COVID-19 (a few samples of this study predate the infection). Cell type and time point are not known. Sequenced material: PBMCs or a T cell subset sorted from them (not recorded which). The CDR3 sequence: CASSQPGGGETQYF. CDR3 DNA sequence: TGTGCCAGCAGCCAACCAGGGGGAGGGGAGACCCAGTACTTC. Full variable domain (rest looked up from reference TRBV7-2 and TRBJ2-5): GAGVSQSPSNKVTEKGKDVELRCDPISGHTALYWYRQSLGQGLEFLIYFQGNSAPDKSGLPSDRFSAERTGGSVSTLTIQRTQQEDSAVYLCASSQPGGGETQYFGPGTRLLVL.